These T cell receptor beta chains were read from a single sample in a study of blood T cell repertoires in COVID-19. Sequenced by immunoSEQ multiplex PCR; TCRdb stores in-frame clones only, minus some. This sample has roughly 90,000 clones, with more than 80% found just once. The specimen sequenced was peripheral blood. These receptors were obtained from a woman aged 70 to 79 with acute or convalescent COVID-19. Each CDR3 is given with its conserved first and last residue. A D gene is named only where the DNA matches it firmly. For some rows the clone size is stated as once, few or many, or as a class when expanded; others skip it.

v_call: TRBV12-1
d_call: NA
clone_size: few
j_call: TRBJ2-7
cdr3_aa: CASSRDRGLYEQYF
cdr3_nt: TGTGCCAGCAGCAGGGACAGGGGGCTGTACGAGCAGTACTTC

v_call: TRBV5-6
d_call: NA
clone_size: few
j_call: TRBJ2-2
cdr3_aa: CASSLPGKGPGELFF
cdr3_nt: TGTGCCAGCAGCTTGCCAGGGAAGGGCCCCGGGGAGCTGTTTTTT

v_call: TRBV29-1
d_call: NA
clone_size: NA
j_call: TRBJ2-2
cdr3_aa: CSVWTNTGELFF
cdr3_nt: TGCAGCGTGTGGACTAACACCGGGGAGCTGTTTTTT

v_call: TRBV18
d_call: TRBD1
clone_size: NA
j_call: TRBJ2-3
cdr3_aa: CASSPRQGLSTDTQYF
cdr3_nt: TGTGCCAGCTCACCCAGACAGGGGCTTAGCACAGATACGCAGTATTTT

v_call: TRBV27
d_call: TRBD2
clone_size: NA
j_call: TRBJ2-2
cdr3_aa: CASSLSGRATTGELFF
cdr3_nt: TGTGCCAGCAGTTTAAGCGGGAGGGCCACCACCGGGGAGCTGTTTTTT

v_call: TRBV28
d_call: TRBD1
clone_size: NA
j_call: TRBJ2-7
cdr3_aa: CASSSQGTVTSYEQYF
cdr3_nt: TGTGCCAGCAGTTCCCAAGGGACAGTAACTTCCTACGAGCAGTACTTC

v_call: TRBV18
d_call: NA
clone_size: NA
j_call: TRBJ1-4
cdr3_aa: CASSPRGTNEKLFF
cdr3_nt: TGTGCCAGCTCCCCAAGGGGGACTAATGAAAAACTGTTTTTT

v_call: TRBV5-8
d_call: TRBD1
clone_size: NA
j_call: TRBJ2-4
cdr3_aa: CASSTSGQGPSKNIQYF
cdr3_nt: TGTGCCAGCAGCACCTCCGGACAGGGTCCCTCCAAAAACATTCAGTACTTC

v_call: TRBV5-1
d_call: TRBD2
clone_size: NA
j_call: TRBJ2-5
cdr3_aa: CASSTPGTSRETQYF
cdr3_nt: TGCGCCAGCAGCACCCCCGGGACTAGCCGAGAGACCCAGTACTTC

v_call: TRBV2
d_call: NA
clone_size: NA
j_call: TRBJ1-2
cdr3_aa: CASSSVESYGYTF
cdr3_nt: TGTGCCAGCAGTTCCGTGGAGAGCTATGGCTACACCTTC

v_call: TRBV19
d_call: NA
clone_size: NA
j_call: TRBJ1-5
cdr3_aa: CASSGLQGRSNQPQHF
cdr3_nt: TGTGCCAGTAGTGGGCTACAGGGTAGGAGCAATCAGCCCCAGCATTTT

v_call: TRBV28
d_call: NA
clone_size: NA
j_call: TRBJ1-1
cdr3_aa: CASNSPSVRTEAFF
cdr3_nt: TGTGCCAGCAATTCCCCCTCTGTTCGGACTGAAGCTTTCTTT

v_call: TRBV18
d_call: NA
clone_size: NA
j_call: TRBJ2-5
cdr3_aa: CASPPTGTETQYF
cdr3_nt: TGTGCCAGCCCGCCCACAGGGACAGAGACCCAGTACTTC

v_call: TRBV16
d_call: NA
clone_size: NA
j_call: TRBJ1-1
cdr3_aa: CASSPNRLNTEAFF
cdr3_nt: TGTGCCAGCAGCCCGAACAGGCTAAACACTGAAGCTTTCTTT

v_call: TRBV9
d_call: TRBD2
clone_size: once
j_call: TRBJ2-7
cdr3_aa: CASSVGGTSGFYEQYF
cdr3_nt: TGTGCCAGCAGCGTAGGGGGAACTAGCGGTTTCTACGAGCAGTACTTC

v_call: TRBV28
d_call: NA
clone_size: few
j_call: TRBJ2-7
cdr3_aa: CASSFGATEEQYF
cdr3_nt: TGTGCCAGCAGTTTCGGAGCAACTGAAGAGCAGTACTTC

v_call: TRBV28
d_call: NA
clone_size: once
j_call: TRBJ1-2
cdr3_aa: CASSSTVYGYTF
cdr3_nt: TGTGCCAGCAGTTCGACAGTCTATGGCTACACCTTC

v_call: TRBV18
d_call: NA
clone_size: NA
j_call: TRBJ2-5
cdr3_aa: CASSPRRSETQYF
cdr3_nt: TGTGCCAGCTCACCACGGAGGTCAGAGACCCAGTACTTC

v_call: TRBV2
d_call: TRBD1
clone_size: NA
j_call: TRBJ1-4
cdr3_aa: CASSTGTGSPKLFF
cdr3_nt: TGTGCCAGCAGTACCGGGACAGGGTCCCCAAAACTGTTTTTT

v_call: TRBV21-1
d_call: NA
clone_size: NA
j_call: TRBJ2-2
cdr3_aa: CASSKIAKNTGELFF
cdr3_nt: TGTGCCAGCAGCAAAATAGCCAAGAACACCGGGGAGCTGTTTTTT

v_call: TRBV5-1
d_call: NA
clone_size: NA
j_call: TRBJ2-1
cdr3_aa: CASSLINGRVDEQFF
cdr3_nt: TGCGCCAGCAGCTTGATTAACGGCAGGGTAGATGAGCAGTTCTTC

v_call: TRBV5-1
d_call: TRBD2
clone_size: NA
j_call: TRBJ2-3
cdr3_aa: CASSLQGLAATDTQYF
cdr3_nt: TGCGCCAGCAGCTTGCAGGGACTAGCGGCCACAGATACGCAGTATTTT

v_call: TRBV10-3
d_call: TRBD2
clone_size: NA
j_call: TRBJ2-2
cdr3_aa: CAIKRGGSGTGELFF
cdr3_nt: TGTGCCATCAAACGGGGGGGCTCGGGCACCGGGGAGCTGTTTTTT

v_call: TRBV19
d_call: NA
clone_size: NA
j_call: TRBJ2-4
cdr3_aa: CASSAALVAKNIQYF
cdr3_nt: TGTGCCAGTAGCGCGGCATTAGTGGCCAAAAACATTCAGTACTTC

v_call: TRBV7-8
d_call: NA
clone_size: NA
j_call: TRBJ2-1
cdr3_aa: CASSTPTEAEQFF
cdr3_nt: TGTGCCAGCAGCACTCCGACCGAGGCGGAGCAGTTCTTC

v_call: TRBV2
d_call: NA
clone_size: NA
j_call: TRBJ1-3
cdr3_aa: CASSLGDSGGNTIYF
cdr3_nt: TGTGCCAGCAGTCTCGGTGACTCAGGGGGAAACACCATATATTTT

v_call: TRBV12-3/TRBV12-4
d_call: NA
clone_size: NA
j_call: TRBJ2-7
cdr3_aa: CASSLDGWEQYF
cdr3_nt: TGTGCCAGCAGTTTAGACGGTTGGGAGCAGTACTTC

v_call: TRBV7-9
d_call: TRBD1
clone_size: NA
j_call: TRBJ1-1
cdr3_aa: CASSLAVGTGATEAFF
cdr3_nt: TGTGCCAGCAGCTTAGCAGTTGGGACAGGGGCCACTGAAGCTTTCTTT

v_call: TRBV5-6
d_call: NA
clone_size: NA
j_call: TRBJ1-6
cdr3_aa: CASSYRPEGTYNSPLHF
cdr3_nt: TGTGCCAGCAGCTACCGACCCGAGGGCACCTATAATTCACCCCTCCACTTT

v_call: TRBV29-1
d_call: NA
clone_size: NA
j_call: TRBJ2-7
cdr3_aa: CSVGGSRQGNGYEQYF
cdr3_nt: TGCAGCGTCGGGGGCTCTCGACAGGGAAATGGGTACGAGCAGTACTTC